A single T cell receptor beta chain is shown here with its context. The antigen is not known. These data belong to a study of post-analysis software for immune sequencing data. Study-wide results and caveats: When the samples were clustered directly with F measure, those that had been prepared in the same batch showed strong co-clustering. There were roughly 5 TRBV segments more frequent in patients than controls, and TRBV5-6, TRBV5-1 and TRBV20-1 were among them.

V was clipped by 0 bases and J by 4 bases; unmatched bases: 9. CDR1 is SGHRS and CDR2 is YFSETQ in the germline V gene. The CDR3 sequence is 16 residues long. Unique molecular identifiers had been added to the TCR beta cDNA libraries. cDNA molecules numbering about 470,000 came from roughly 1.1 to 9.2 million T cells. TCRdb used MiXCR to reprocess the PCR reads, holding one entry per CDR3 protein. This table has hundreds of thousands of distinct CDR3 sequences, around 44% appearing once. The clonotype originates from a girl aged 10 to 17 with multiple sclerosis. V and J are TRBV5-1 and TRBJ2-7; 8 bases map to TRBD2. Sample: blood. The CDR3: CASSLDPGGPGYEQYF. CDR3 DNA sequence: TGCGCCAGCAGCTTGGATCCGGGAGGGCCAGGGTACGAGCAGTACTTC.